The 23 T cell receptor beta chains below were found in one sample sequenced in a study of human T cells and chemical hapten exposure. A single record per CDR3 protein comes from TCRdb applying MiXCR to the RACE reads. This sample has more than 300,000 distinct CDR3 sequences, with approximately 5.8% found just once. Time point of the sample: pre-sensitization, week 0. The treatment was: therapeutic diphenylcyclopropenone sensitization with weekly scalp DPC. Specimen: whole blood, collected in connection with sensitization to the hapten diphenylcyclopropenone (DPC). These receptors were taken from a woman in her late teens or twenties with alopecia areata. Some clones in this sample may be carry-over from other donors' samples.

This rearrangement joins TRBV10-3 to TRBJ2-3; 9 nucleotides match TRBD2. Trimming at V came to 3 bases and at J to 2 bases, leaving 3 bases not matched to a gene. In germline, CDR1 is ENHRY, CDR2 SYGVKD. This CDR3 contains 15 residues. CDR3 bases: TGTGCCATCAGTGATCCTAGCGGGGCCACAGATACGCAGTATTTT. As protein: CAISDPSGATDTQYF.

This clonotype was counted a few times. The junction does not match germline at one end; this may be a read error. The chain joins TRBV7-9 to TRBJ2-5; 9 nucleotides line up with TRBD1. The germline gives CDR1 SEHNR, CDR2 FQNEAQ (reference sequence). CDR3 length equals 11 residues. The CDR3 DNA sequence: TGTGCCAGCAGTTTCCGGGACAGGGTAGACTTC. Its protein is CASSFRDRVDF.

Comments on this clonotype: The junction does not match germline at one end; this may be a read error. The chain carries TRBV12-3 or TRBV12-4 and TRBJ1-4, with TRBD1 as a possible D gene (5 bases). This CDR3 has 14 amino acids. The CDR3 nucleotides read TGTGCCAGCAGCCAGGGACTAGCTAATGAAAAACTGTATTTT. Protein: CASSQGLANEKLYF.

This clonotype has ten or more counts. The chain carries TRBV6-5 and TRBJ2-3; 7 nucleotides agree with TRBD2. CDR1 is MNHEY, CDR2 SVGAGI, per germline. The CDR3 runs to 14 residues. Unmatched junction bases numbered 7, after V lost 8 bases and J lost 2 bases. The CDR3 DNA sequence: TGTGCCAGCGGGGGGGGTGCTCCCACAGATACGCAGTATTTT. Translated: CASGGGAPTDTQYF.

This clonotype occurred a few times. The chain combines TRBV12-3 or TRBV12-4 with TRBJ1-3; 8 bases fit TRBD1. The V gene end was trimmed by 5 bases and the J gene end by 0 bases; junction bases not matched to a gene: 15. The CDR3 sequence is 19 residues long. CDR3 residues: CASSPGLGQVLSSGNTIYF. The CDR3 DNA is TGTGCCAGCAGTCCCGGTCTGGGACAGGTCCTTAGCTCTGGAAACACCATATATTTT.

In DNA form, the CDR3 reads TGTGCCAGCAGCTTAGGGGACCTCGTACCTCGAGAGACCCAGTACTTC. Amino acid sequence: CASSLGDLVPRETQYF. This chain links TRBV7-2 with TRBJ2-5; the D call may be TRBD1 or TRBD2 (5 bases each). CDR1 SGHTA and CDR2 FQGNSA come from the germline V gene. V lost 1 base, J lost 4 bases, and 16 bases lay in between. The CDR3 is 16 amino acids.

This clonotype was counted only a few times. The genes are TRBV6-6 and TRBJ1-5, with D possibly matching TRBD1 (6 bases). Germline values: CDR1 MNHNY, CDR2 SVGAGI (reference sequence). There are 15 residues in the CDR3. The V end lost 8 bases, the J end lost 4 bases, and 18 bases lay between the germline ends. The CDR3 nucleotides are TGTGCCAGCTGCCGGTGGGGGCTCATTAATCAGCCCCAGCATTTT. This encodes CASCRWGLINQPQHF.

This clonotype was detected only a few times. The rearrangement joins TRBV3-1 to TRBJ2-7; D is unresolved. This CDR3 comprises 15 residues. The V end was cut by 1 base, the J end by 6 bases, with 16 bases between. Germline CDR1 reads LGHDT; CDR2 reads YNNKEL (reference sequence). In DNA form, the CDR3 reads TGTGCCAGCAGCCAAGTCGGTAGTCATCCCTTCGAGCAGTACTTC. Residues: CASSQVGSHPFEQYF.

The V call is TRBV10-3, the J call TRBJ2-3; maybe TRBD1 (5 bases). Germline V gene sequence: CDR1 ENHRY, CDR2 SYGVKD. CDR3 length: 13 residues. Trimming pared 7 bases from V and 2 bases from J, leaving 10 bases between. The CDR3 DNA reads as TGTGCCATCAACGAACAGGTCACAGATACGCAGTATTTT. It specifies CAINEQVTDTQYF.

The J gene is TRBJ2-5, the V gene TRBV20-1; D gene unclear. This CDR3 is 11 amino acids long. Deletions cut 6 bases from V and 1 base from J, with 6 bases between. Per germline, CDR1 DFQATT and CDR2 SNEGSKA (reference sequence). Here the CDR3 DNA reads TGCAGTGCCCCGGCCCAAGAGACCCAGTACTTC. Encoded protein: CSAPAQETQYF.

This clonotype has more than one count but fewer than ten. The V call is TRBV24-1, the J call TRBJ2-1; 7 bases are shared with TRBD2. CDR3 length: 16 residues. Germline lookup yields CDR1 KGHDR and CDR2 SFDVKD. V lost 0 bases to trimming and J lost 3 bases; unmatched junction nucleotides: 4. CDR3 sequence reads: CATSDLKAGDYNEQFF. The DNA for the CDR3 is TGTGCCACCAGTGATTTGAAGGCGGGGGACTACAATGAGCAGTTCTTC.

This clonotype was found many times. V is TRBV6-6 and J is TRBJ2-3, with 11 nucleotides matching TRBD2. From germline, CDR1 is MNHNY and CDR2 SVGAGI (reference sequence). CDR3 length: 15 residues. The V and J ends lost 10 bases and 6 bases, in that order; junction bases with no gene match: 12. CDR3 protein: CANSRSGGARDTQYF. The CDR3 DNA sequence: TGTGCCAACTCGCGTAGCGGGGGGGCCAGGGATACGCAGTATTTT.

The V and J genes are TRBV6-5 and TRBJ1-1; TRBD1 might be the D (5 bases). V was shortened by 7 bases and J by 5 bases, with 14 bases between the two germline ends. Germline assignment: CDR1 MNHEY and CDR2 SVGAGI. The CDR3 totals 13 residues. CDR3 in amino acids: CASTPPWGTEAFF. In nucleotides, the CDR3 is TGTGCCAGCACCCCCCCGTGGGGGACTGAAGCTTTCTTT.

The chain combines TRBV6-2 or TRBV6-3 with TRBJ2-2, with D possibly matching TRBD2 (6 bases). In germline, CDR1 is MNHEY, CDR2 SVGEGT. Between the trimmed V and J ends, which lost 2 bases and 1 base, there was a span of 11 bases. CDR3 length: 16 amino acids. CDR3 nucleotide sequence: TGTGCCAGCAGTTACAGAGAAGCGGGGAACACCGGGGAGCTGTTTTTT. Translation: CASSYREAGNTGELFF.

This clonotype was found many times. The V and J genes are TRBV14 and TRBJ1-2, with a tentative D call TRBD1 (6 bases). Germline values: CDR1 SGHDN, CDR2 FVKESK. Trimming cost V 5 bases and J 4 bases, with 14 bases left between them. This CDR3 comprises 14 residues. The CDR3 sequence: CASSEAGQLYGYTF. DNA of the CDR3: TGTGCCAGCAGCGAAGCCGGACAGCTCTATGGCTACACCTTC.

This clonotype showed up just a few times. The rearrangement uses TRBV24-1 and TRBJ1-2; no reliable D call. This CDR3 region has 12 residues. V was trimmed by 5 bases and J by 0 bases, leaving 3 bases between them. Germline CDR1 and CDR2: KGHDR and SFDVKD. CDR3 amino acids: CATSASNYGYTF. The CDR3 DNA is TGTGCCACCAGTGCCTCTAACTATGGCTACACCTTC.

J is TRBJ1-1 and V is TRBV27; a possible D gene is TRBD1 (6 bases). The CDR3 is 17 amino acids. Deletions cut 6 bases from V and 0 bases from J, with 20 bases between. Germline values: CDR1 MNHEY, CDR2 SMNVEV (reference sequence). CDR3 coding DNA: TGTGCCAGCAGAACAGGGAGAGGGGTGGGCATGAACACTGAAGCTTTCTTT. It is translated as CASRTGRGVGMNTEAFF.

This clonotype has only a few counts. The rearrangement uses TRBV6-1 and TRBJ2-3; either TRBD1 or TRBD2 may fit D (6 bases each). Germline V gene data show CDR1 as MNHNS and CDR2 as SASEGT. V was trimmed by 1 base and J by 3 bases, leaving 14 bases between them. The CDR3 spans 16 residues. DNA for the CDR3: TGTGCCAGCAGTGAAGGACCGGGGGCCGGGACAGATACGCAGTATTTT. The encoded protein is CASSEGPGAGTDTQYF.

The chain employs TRBV20-1 and TRBJ1-1; maybe TRBD1 (5 bases). Between the trimmed V and J ends, which lost 6 bases and 2 bases, there was a span of 10 bases. Germline V CDR1 and CDR2: DFQATT, SNEGSKA (reference sequence). The CDR3 is 12 amino acids. The CDR3 region is CSAGDPNTEAFF. The DNA of the CDR3 is TGCAGTGCCGGGGACCCCAACACTGAAGCTTTCTTT.

This clonotype came up many times. V and J are TRBV7-9 and TRBJ2-3; 7 bases are a match to TRBD2. CDR1 is SEHNR, CDR2 FQNEAQ, per germline (reference sequence). After removal of 7 bases from V and 0 bases from J, the junction contained 7 bases not matched to a gene. CDR3 size: 15 residues. In DNA, the CDR3 is TGTGCCAGCACCCTGGGGAGGGAAAGCACAGATACGCAGTATTTT. This codes for CASTLGRESTDTQYF.

The genes are TRBV3-1 and TRBJ2-3, with TRBD2 matching over 10 bases. Per the germline V gene, CDR1 is LGHDT and CDR2 is YNNKEL (reference sequence). The V and J ends lost 1 base and 0 bases, in that order; junction bases with no gene match: 7. This CDR3 region has 18 residues. The DNA for the CDR3 is TGTGCCAGCAGCCAAGGGACTAGCGGTCGCTCTAGCACAGATACGCAGTATTTT. It is translated as CASSQGTSGRSSTDTQYF.

This clonotype has more than one count but fewer than ten. V gene TRBV7-9 combines with J gene TRBJ1-1, with 7 bases aligning to TRBD1. CDR3 length equals 15 residues. Germline values: CDR1 SEHNR, CDR2 FQNEAQ (reference sequence). J lost 1 base, V lost 5 bases, and 7 bases had no gene match. CDR3 sequence (DNA): TGTGCCAGCAGCAATACAGGGGAACCGAACACTGAAGCTTTCTTT. Translated, it gives CASSNTGEPNTEAFF. Drawing the rest from reference TRBV7-9 and TRBJ1-1, the complete variable domain is DTGVSQNPRHKITKRGQNVTFRCDPISEHNRLYWYRQTLGQGPEFLTYFQNEAQLEKSRLLSDRFSAERPKGSFSTLEIQRTEQGDSAMYLCASSNTGEPNTEAFFGQGTRLTVV.

The sample holds many counts of this clonotype. The V gene is TRBV11-1, the J gene TRBJ1-1, with D possibly being TRBD1 (5 bases). V shed 0 bases and J shed 6 bases, with 8 bases lying between them. CDR3 length: 13 residues. Germline lookup yields CDR1 SGHAT and CDR2 FQDESV (reference sequence). The CDR3 coding sequence is TGTGCCAGCAGCTTAGCGCTCAGGGCTGAAGCTTTCTTT. This encodes CASSLALRAEAFF. Looking up the rest from reference TRBV11-1 and TRBJ1-1 gives the full variable domain: EAEVAQSPRYKITEKSQAVAFWCDPISGHATLYWYRQILGQGPELLVQFQDESVVDDSQLPKDRFSAERLKGVDSTLKIQPAELGDSAMYLCASSLALRAEAFFGQGTRLTVV.